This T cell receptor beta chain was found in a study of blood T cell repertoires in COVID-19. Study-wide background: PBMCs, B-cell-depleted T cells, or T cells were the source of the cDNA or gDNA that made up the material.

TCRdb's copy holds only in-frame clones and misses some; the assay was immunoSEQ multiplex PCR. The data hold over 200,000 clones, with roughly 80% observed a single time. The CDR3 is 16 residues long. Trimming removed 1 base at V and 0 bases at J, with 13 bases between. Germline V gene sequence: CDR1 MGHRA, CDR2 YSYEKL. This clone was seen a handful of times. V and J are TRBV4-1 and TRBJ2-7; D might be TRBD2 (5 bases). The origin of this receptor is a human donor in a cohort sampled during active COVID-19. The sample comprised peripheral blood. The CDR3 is CASSQADPGISYEQYF. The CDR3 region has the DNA TGCGCCAGCAGCCAAGCTGACCCCGGGATCTCCTACGAGCAGTACTTC.